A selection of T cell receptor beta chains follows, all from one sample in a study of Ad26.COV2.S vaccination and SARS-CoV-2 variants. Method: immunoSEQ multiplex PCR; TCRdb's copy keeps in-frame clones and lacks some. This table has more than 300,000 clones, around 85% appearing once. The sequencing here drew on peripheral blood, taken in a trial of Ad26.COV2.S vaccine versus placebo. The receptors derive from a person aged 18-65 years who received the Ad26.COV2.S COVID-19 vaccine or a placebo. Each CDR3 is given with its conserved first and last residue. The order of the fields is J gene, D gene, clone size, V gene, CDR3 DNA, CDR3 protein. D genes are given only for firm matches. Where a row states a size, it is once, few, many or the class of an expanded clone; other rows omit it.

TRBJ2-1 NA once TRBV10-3 TGTGCCATCAGAACAGGGAATGAGCAGTTCTTC CAIRTGNEQFF
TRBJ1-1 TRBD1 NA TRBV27 TGTGCCAGCAGCGTGACAGGGGGCGTGGGAGCTTTCTTT CASSVTGGVGAFF
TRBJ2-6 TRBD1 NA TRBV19 TGTGCCAGTAGTTCCACCGGGACAGGGTCAGTATCTGGCGCCAACGTCCTGACTTTC CASSSTGTGSVSGANVLTF
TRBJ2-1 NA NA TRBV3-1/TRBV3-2 TGTGCCAGCAGCCAAGAGACCCTTGCACCCTACAATGAGCAGTTCTTC CASSQETLAPYNEQFF
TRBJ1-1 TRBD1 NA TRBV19 TGTGCCAGTAGTATGCAGGGGGCTAGCACTGAAGCTTTCTTT CASSMQGASTEAFF
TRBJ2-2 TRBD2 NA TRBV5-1 TGCGCCAGCAGCTTGGCGTTGAGCGGGGGGGCGAACACCGGGGAGCTGTTTTTT CASSLALSGGANTGELFF
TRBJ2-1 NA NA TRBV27 TGTGCCAGCAGTTTAATGAGGTACACCTACAATGAGCAGTTCTTC CASSLMRYTYNEQFF
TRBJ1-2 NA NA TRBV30 TGTGCCTGTGGGGGGAACTATGGCTACACCTTC CACGGNYGYTF
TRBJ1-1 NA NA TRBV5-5 TGTGCCAGCAGCTTTTGGGAGAACACTGAAGCTTTCTTT CASSFWENTEAFF
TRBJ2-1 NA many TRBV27 TGTGCCAGCAGTTTCGACCTCGGGTCCTACAATGAGCAGTTCTTC CASSFDLGSYNEQFF
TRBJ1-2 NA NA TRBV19 TGTGCCAGTAGAGTAGGGGAGAACTATGGCTACACCTTC CASRVGENYGYTF
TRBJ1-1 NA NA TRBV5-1 TGCGCCAGCAGCTTCGACAGATCGAACACTGAAGCTTTCTTT CASSFDRSNTEAFF
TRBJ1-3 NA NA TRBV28 TGTGCCAGCAGTTCGGCACTTACTGGAAACACCATATATTTT CASSSALTGNTIYF
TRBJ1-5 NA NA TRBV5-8 TGTGCCAGCAGCTTGGGCACAGTCGTTGGCAATCAGCCCCAGCATTTT CASSLGTVVGNQPQHF
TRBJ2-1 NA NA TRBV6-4 TGTGCCAGCAGTGACTCGTACAGGGCCTCCTACAATGAGCAGTTCTTC CASSDSYRASYNEQFF